The clone carrying this T cell receptor (beta chain) was seen repeatedly, ten times or more. Its antigen is as yet unknown. The sample is drawn from a study of T-cell reconstitution after alpha-beta-depleted transplantation in children. Study-level points and caveats: A year had passed since transplant, and T-cell counts and diversity by then came mostly from newly produced T cells.

Trimming removed 5 bases from V and 7 bases from J, with 17 bases in between. Looked up from germline, CDR1 is MNHEY and CDR2 is SVGAGI. The CDR3 is made up of 15 amino acids. The library targeted TCRbeta and was prepared with unique molecular identifiers. TCRdb redid the calling of the PCR reads with MiXCR, one entry per CDR3 protein. The sample lists about 110,000 distinct CDR3 sequences; almost 6.5% were seen once. The TCR sequence derives from a male patient aged 2-10 years who had a stem cell transplant for acute lymphoblastic leukemia, so the T cells may come from the graft donor. The rearrangement uses TRBV6-5 and TRBJ1-4; D remains unclear. This sample comprised PBMCs, mostly from graft donor cells, obtained 360 days after TCRalphabeta/CD19-depleted stem cell transplant. CDR3 residues: CASSTDEGYGEKLFF. The CDR3 nucleotides read TGTGCCAGCAGTACCGACGAAGGGTACGGTGAAAAACTGTTTTTT.